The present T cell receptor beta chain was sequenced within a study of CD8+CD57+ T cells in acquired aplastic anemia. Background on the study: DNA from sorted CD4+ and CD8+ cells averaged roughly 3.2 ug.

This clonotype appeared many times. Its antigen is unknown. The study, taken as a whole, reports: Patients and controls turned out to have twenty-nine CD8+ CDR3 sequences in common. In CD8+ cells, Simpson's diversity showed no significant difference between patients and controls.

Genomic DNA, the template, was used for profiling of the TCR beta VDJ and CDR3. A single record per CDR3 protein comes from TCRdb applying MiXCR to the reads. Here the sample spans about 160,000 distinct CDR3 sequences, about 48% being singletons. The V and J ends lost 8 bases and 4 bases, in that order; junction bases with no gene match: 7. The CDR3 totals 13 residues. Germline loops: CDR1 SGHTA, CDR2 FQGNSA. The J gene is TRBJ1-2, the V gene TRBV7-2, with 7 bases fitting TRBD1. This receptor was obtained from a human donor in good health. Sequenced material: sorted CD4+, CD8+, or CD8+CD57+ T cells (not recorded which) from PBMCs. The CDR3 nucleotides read TGTGCCAGCTCGAGGGGGCGAGTCTATGGCTACACCTTC. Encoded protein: CASSRGRVYGYTF.